The next 27 T cell receptor beta chains were all read from a single sample in a study of coeliac disease. Measured with immunoSEQ multiplex PCR; TCRdb has only the in-frame clones, and not every one. The sample includes more than 6,500 clones, approximately 72% of them seen just once. The sample consisted of lamina propria lymphocytes from the gut. The source is a man aged 25-40 years with celiac disease.

J is TRBJ2-3 and V is TRBV7-8; no firm D call. Trimming shortened V by 4 bases and J by 4 bases, and 15 bases separated the two germline ends. The CDR3 consists of 15 residues. CDR1 and CDR2 (germline): SGHVS, FQNEAQ. The CDR3 spells CASSSLTEKPDTQYF. The CDR3 DNA sequence: TGTGCCAGCAGCTCTCTAACAGAGAAGCCAGATACGCAGTATTTT.

CDR3 residues: CASSESRAGRAPQHF. The CDR3 region has the DNA TGTGCCAGCAGTGAAAGCAGGGCCGGGAGGGCGCCCCAGCATTTT. V and J are TRBV6-1 and TRBJ1-5; a possible D gene is TRBD1 (5 bases). From germline, CDR1 is MNHNS and CDR2 SASEGT. This CDR3 has 15 residues. V was trimmed by 2 bases and J by 9 bases, leaving 17 bases between them.

This sequence joins TRBV5-1 and TRBJ2-5; D is unclear. Germline loops: CDR1 SGHRS, CDR2 YFSETQ. The CDR3 covers 11 residues. The V gene lost 4 bases and the J gene lost 2 bases, with 3 bases spanning the gap. CDR3 protein: CASSQQETQYF. The DNA of the CDR3 is TGCGCCAGCAGCCAACAAGAGACCCAGTACTTC. Full variable domain (remainder filled in from reference TRBV5-1 and TRBJ2-5): KAGVTQTPRYLIKTRGQQVTLSCSPISGHRSVSWYQQTPGQGLQFLFEYFSETQRNKGNFPGRFSGRQFSNSRSEMNVSTLELGDSALYLCASSQQETQYFGPGTRLLVL.

The CDR3 sequence is CASSYRGMGGNEQFF. Here the CDR3 DNA reads TGTGCCAGCAGTTATCGGGGGATGGGGGGCAATGAGCAGTTCTTC. This chain links TRBV6-5 with TRBJ2-1; TRBD2 is a possible D gene (6 bases). Trimming pared 3 bases from V and 6 bases from J, leaving 15 bases between. From germline, CDR1 is MNHEY and CDR2 SVGAGI. CDR3 size: 15 residues.

This clone has only one observation. The chain couples TRBV19 to TRBJ2-7; D gene uncertain. Germline values: CDR1 LNHDA, CDR2 SQIVND (reference sequence). With 6 bases removed from V and 0 bases from J, the gap between germline ends came to 18 bases. The CDR3 runs 16 residues. This chain's CDR3 is CASSITAGSYSYEQYF. CDR3 coding DNA: TGTGCCAGTAGCATCACGGCCGGGTCCTACTCCTACGAGCAGTACTTC.

The chain carries TRBV2 and TRBJ2-7, with D possibly matching TRBD1 (6 bases). The CDR3 extends over 13 amino acids. V shed 3 bases and J shed 2 bases, with 8 bases lying between them. Looked up from germline, CDR1 is SNHLY and CDR2 is FYNNEI. CDR3 coding DNA: TGTGCCAGCAGTGAGGGGGCTCCCTACGAGCAGTACTTC. As protein: CASSEGAPYEQYF.

The chain recombines TRBV27 with TRBJ2-5, with D tentatively TRBD2 (5 bases). The CDR3 totals 14 residues. V gave up 4 bases and J gave up 5 bases, with 14 bases separating them. Per germline, CDR1 MNHEY and CDR2 SMNVEV (reference sequence). This CDR3 reads CASSSLGGEETQYF. The CDR3 DNA sequence: TGTGCCAGCAGTTCCTTAGGAGGCGAGGAGACCCAGTACTTC.

The CDR3 here is CASSYRPTGADKVQFF. The CDR3, as DNA: TGTGCCAGCAGTTACAGGCCGACAGGGGCGGATAAAGTTCAGTTCTTC. The chain combines TRBV6-5 with TRBJ2-1; 8 positions match TRBD1. This CDR3 is built from 16 residues. Trimming removed 2 bases from V and 13 bases from J; junction bases left unmatched: 16. The germline V gene encodes CDR1 MNHEY and CDR2 SVGAGI.

This sequence joins TRBV28 and TRBJ2-5; maybe TRBD1 (6 bases). Germline loops: CDR1 MDHEN, CDR2 SYDVKM. This CDR3 is 15 amino acids long. V shed 2 bases and J shed 5 bases, with 15 bases lying between them. CDR3 amino acids: CASSLAQGLAETQYF. CDR3 bases: TGTGCCAGCAGTTTAGCTCAGGGGCTCGCGGAGACCCAGTACTTC.

The V call is TRBV6-5, the J call TRBJ1-2, with D perhaps TRBD1 (5 bases). V was clipped by 0 bases and J by 6 bases, with 5 bases between them. Germline assignment: CDR1 MNHEY and CDR2 SVGAGI. The CDR3 extends over 12 amino acids. CDR3 loop: CASSYSGHGYTF. DNA of the CDR3: TGTGCCAGCAGTTACTCGGGGCATGGCTACACCTTC.

The rearrangement uses TRBV11-1 and TRBJ2-3; 7 bases fit TRBD1. This CDR3 region has 15 residues. Trimming took 5 bases from V and 0 from J; bases not matched to a gene: 5. Germline lookup yields CDR1 SGHAT and CDR2 FQDESV (reference sequence). CDR3 sequence: CASSIGTVSTDTQYF. The CDR3 coding sequence is TGTGCCAGCAGCATCGGGACAGTGAGCACAGATACGCAGTATTTT.

The V and J genes are TRBV7-2 and TRBJ2-4, with a tentative D call TRBD1 (5 bases). The CDR3 is made up of 17 amino acids. The V gene's germline CDR1 is SGHTA and CDR2 FQGNSA. The ends were cut back, 1 base at V and 0 bases at J, with 13 bases in the middle. The CDR3 loop is CASSLGFVQVAKNIQYF. DNA of the CDR3: TGTGCCAGCAGCTTAGGTTTTGTACAGGTAGCCAAAAACATTCAGTACTTC.

This clone was counted between two and nine times. The chain links TRBV10-3 to TRBJ2-1, with D tentatively TRBD2 (7 bases). Looked up from germline, CDR1 is ENHRY and CDR2 is SYGVKD. V was trimmed by 4 bases and J by 4 bases, leaving 20 bases between them. The CDR3 loop spans 17 amino acids. The CDR3 bases are TGTGCCATCAGTGTCGAATTTGTCGGGGGGCAGTACAATGAGCAGTTCTTC. Residues: CAISVEFVGGQYNEQFF.

The V call is TRBV7-2, the J call TRBJ2-7; the match to TRBD2 covers 15 bases. The V segment lost 4 bases and the J segment 6 bases; nucleotides outside the gene matches: 7. CDR1 and CDR2 (germline): SGHTA, FQGNSA. The CDR3 covers 16 residues. The CDR3 region is CASSSPPGLAGGEQYF. CDR3 sequence (DNA): TGTGCCAGCAGCTCTCCACCGGGACTAGCGGGAGGCGAGCAGTACTTC. Using reference TRBV7-2 and TRBJ2-7 for the parts outside the CDR3, the full variable domain is GAGVSQSPSNKVTEKGKDVELRCDPISGHTALYWYRQSLGQGLEFLIYFQGNSAPDKSGLPSDRFSAERTGGSVSTLTIQRTQQEDSAVYLCASSSPPGLAGGEQYFGPGTRLTVT.

CDR3 sequence reads: CASSLPDRGPQPQHF. DNA for the CDR3: TGTGCCAGCAGTCTACCAGACAGGGGCCCTCAGCCCCAGCATTTT. This sequence joins TRBV7-7 and TRBJ1-5; TRBD1 aligns across 8 bases. Per germline, CDR1 SSHAT and CDR2 FNYEAQ (reference sequence). CDR3 length: 15 residues. J gave up 6 bases and V 6 bases, and 10 bases lay outside the gene matches.

The chain carries TRBV5-1 and TRBJ2-1; 7 bases align to TRBD2. Trimming at V came to 4 bases and at J to 3 bases, leaving 4 bases not matched to a gene. The CDR3 length is 14 residues. Germline V gives CDR1 SGHRS, CDR2 YFSETQ. CDR3 in DNA: TGCGCCAGCAGCCCTGGGACTAACTACAATGAGCAGTTCTTC. As protein: CASSPGTNYNEQFF.

This chain joins TRBV7-9 and TRBJ2-1, with 8 bases that match TRBD2. The germline gives CDR1 SEHNR, CDR2 FQNEAQ (reference sequence). The V and J ends lost 6 bases and 8 bases, in that order; junction bases with no gene match: 6. The CDR3 runs to 13 residues. CDR3 region: CASRSGSRDEQFF. The CDR3 DNA reads as TGTGCCAGCAGAAGCGGGAGTCGTGATGAGCAGTTCTTC.

This rearrangement joins TRBV18 to TRBJ2-3; 12 nucleotides align to TRBD1. CDR1 KGHSH and CDR2 LQKENI come from the germline V gene. The J segment lost 6 bases and the V segment lost 6 bases, leaving 4 bases of the junction unmatched. The CDR3 extends over 14 amino acids. DNA of the CDR3: TGTGCCAGCTCCCCGGGACAGGGGGCGGATACGCAGTATTTT. It is translated as CASSPGQGADTQYF.

The chain is built from TRBV7-2 and TRBJ1-4; unclear D gene. This CDR3 region has 13 residues. V was cut by 4 bases and J by 8 bases, with 11 bases left in between. Germline-derived CDR1 and CDR2 are SGHTA and FQGNSA. The CDR3 spells CASSSTVREKLFF. The CDR3 nucleotides are TGTGCCAGCAGCTCTACCGTGCGGGAAAAACTGTTTTTT. Using reference TRBV7-2 and TRBJ1-4 for the parts outside the CDR3, the full variable domain is GAGVSQSPSNKVTEKGKDVELRCDPISGHTALYWYRQSLGQGLEFLIYFQGNSAPDKSGLPSDRFSAERTGGSVSTLTIQRTQQEDSAVYLCASSSTVREKLFFGSGTQLSVL.

The gene calls are TRBV18 and TRBJ1-2, with TRBD1 matching over 7 bases. The trim removed 3 bases at V and 0 bases at J, leaving 13 bases unmatched. Germline-derived CDR1 and CDR2 are KGHSH and LQKENI. This CDR3 has 18 amino acids. CDR3: CASSPYPSGGGTNYGYTF. CDR3 DNA sequence: TGTGCCAGCTCACCCTACCCGTCAGGGGGAGGCACTAACTATGGCTACACCTTC.

The rearrangement joins TRBV28 to TRBJ2-3; TRBD2 might be the D (6 bases). The CDR3 totals 13 residues. Germline values: CDR1 MDHEN, CDR2 SYDVKM. Deletions cut 6 bases from V and 4 bases from J, with 11 bases between. CDR3 coding DNA: TGTGCCAGCAGACCACTAGCCGCAGATACGCAGTATTTT. It specifies CASRPLAADTQYF.

The chain combines TRBV10-3 with TRBJ2-2, with D possibly TRBD1 on 7 matching bases. The CDR3 covers 17 residues. Per the germline V gene, CDR1 is ENHRY and CDR2 is SYGVKD. Deletions cut 7 bases from V and 0 bases from J, with 18 bases between. The CDR3 region is CAIMIGGTDANTGELFF. The CDR3 DNA sequence: TGTGCCATCATGATTGGCGGGACAGACGCGAACACCGGGGAGCTGTTTTTT.

The V and J genes are TRBV4-3 and TRBJ1-5; tentative D call: TRBD1 (6 bases). V shed 0 bases and J shed 6 bases, with 9 bases lying between them. Germline V gene sequence: CDR1 LGHNA, CDR2 YSLEER. CDR3 size: 14 residues. The CDR3 coding sequence is TGCGCCAGCAGCCAAGACAGGGGAACTCAGCCCCAGCATTTT. It is translated as CASSQDRGTQPQHF.

J is TRBJ1-2 and V is TRBV15, with a tentative D call TRBD1 (6 bases). Per germline, CDR1 LNHNV and CDR2 YYDKDF (reference sequence). This CDR3 spans 13 amino acids. V lost 3 bases, J lost 8 bases, and 13 bases lay in between. The CDR3 DNA sequence: TGTGCCACCAGCAGTGGACAGCGTTCGGGCTACACCTTC. Its protein is CATSSGQRSGYTF.

The chain employs TRBV28 and TRBJ1-1, with D unresolved. V lost 5 bases to trimming and J lost 3 bases, with 10 bases between them. The CDR3 is made up of 13 amino acids. Per germline, CDR1 MDHEN and CDR2 SYDVKM. CDR3 sequence (DNA): TGTGCCAGCAGTCCGCAGGATTACACTGAAGCTTTCTTT. The encoded protein is CASSPQDYTEAFF. The full variable domain, completed using reference TRBV28 and TRBJ1-1, is DVKVTQSSRYLVKRTGEKVFLECVQDMDHENMFWYRQDPGLGLRLIYFSYDVKMKEKGDIPEGYSVSREKKERFSLILESASTNQTSMYLCASSPQDYTEAFFGQGTRLTVV.

The V call is TRBV30, the J call TRBJ1-5; the D is unclear. Trimming cost V 3 bases and J 0 bases, with 6 bases left between them. Germline V gives CDR1 GTSNPN, CDR2 SVGIG (reference sequence). There are 13 residues in the CDR3. CDR3 protein: CAWSQNSNQPQHF. For the CDR3, the DNA is TGTGCCTGGAGCCAGAATAGCAATCAGCCCCAGCATTTT.

This clone was seen only a few times. The chain has TRBV30 and TRBJ1-5; the match to TRBD1 covers 8 bases. V shed 4 bases, J shed 2 bases, and the junction held 4 bases outside the gene matches. Germline CDR1 GTSNPN, CDR2 SVGIG (reference sequence). There are 14 residues in the CDR3. The CDR3 here is CAWNHRGGNQPQHF. Written as DNA, the CDR3 is TGTGCCTGGAATCACAGGGGGGGCAATCAGCCCCAGCATTTT.